Described below is a single T cell receptor (beta chain) sequence and its context. The antigen remains undetermined. CDR3 length: 17 amino acids. Per germline, CDR1 LGHDT and CDR2 YNNKEL (reference sequence). V shed 4 bases, J shed 2 bases, and the junction held 12 bases outside the gene matches. The sample comes from a study of T cell responses to AZD1222 COVID-19 vaccine. Overall study results and limits: Among AZD1222 vaccinees, only 5 to 7 were seropositive at baseline.

Clones were sequenced by immunoSEQ multiplex PCR, and TCRdb holds only the in-frame ones, with some missing. The table shows some 99,000 clones, with 87% occurring only once. The clonotype originates from an adult in good health. Source: peripheral blood, taken on day 0 of AZD1222 vaccination. The chain employs TRBV3-1 (or the pseudogene TRBV3-2) and TRBJ2-3; the match to TRBD2 covers 7 bases. DNA for the CDR3: TGTGCCAGCAGCCTTTCGGGGGGTAGCACAGCCACAGATACGCAGTATTTT. Residues: CASSLSGGSTATDTQYF.